This T cell receptor beta chain originates from a study of blood T cell repertoires in COVID-19. Turning to the study itself: COVID-19 samples collected from the United States, Italy and Spain covered acute and convalescent phases. T cells, B-cell-depleted T cells, or PBMCs supplied cDNA or gDNA.

Per the study methods: It was from reference gene primer amplification that nucleated cell counts were estimated. Method: immunoSEQ multiplex PCR; TCRdb's copy keeps in-frame clones and lacks some. V, J and clone size derive from that table, while D and trimming were established from the DNA sequence. Found here are about 120,000 clones, approximately 87% of them singletons; the top ten hold around 2.3%. CDR1 and CDR2 (germline): SEHNR, FQNEAQ (reference sequence). The V end lost 6 bases, the J end lost 4 bases, and 13 bases lay between the germline ends. The CDR3 is 14 residues long. This TCR derives from a man aged 25 to 40 with acute or convalescent COVID-19. The sequenced sample was peripheral blood. The rearrangement uses TRBV7-9 and TRBJ1-3; D perhaps matches TRBD1 (6 bases). In DNA form, the CDR3 reads TGTGCCAGCAGGTCCGGGACAACAGGAAACACCATATATTTT. This sequence encodes CASRSGTTGNTIYF.